These 17 T cell receptor beta chains were all obtained from the same sample, sequenced in a study of blood T cells in healthy people across ages. Then a second PCR, running roughly 7 to 12 cycles, was carried out with a sample-barcoded 5' primer and a J-beta primer mix. TCRdb independently ran MiXCR on the 5' RACE reads; one entry per CDR3 protein. The data hold some 880,000 distinct CDR3 sequences, with around 36% observed a single time. Sequenced: blood. All receptors derive from a man aged 18 to 29 in good health.

This clonotype has ten or more counts. This sequence joins TRBV7-9 and TRBJ2-7; 10 bases are shared with TRBD1. The length of the CDR3 is 15 residues. With V trimmed by 0 bases and J by 3 bases, 2 bases remained unmatched. The germline V gene encodes CDR1 SEHNR and CDR2 FQNEAQ (reference sequence). CDR3: CASSLAGTGDYEQYF. Written as DNA, the CDR3 is TGTGCCAGCAGCTTAGCTGGGACAGGGGACTACGAGCAGTACTTC. The entire variable domain, with the rest obtained from reference TRBV7-9 and TRBJ2-7, is as follows: DTGVSQNPRHKITKRGQNVTFRCDPISEHNRLYWYRQTLGQGPEFLTYFQNEAQLEKSRLLSDRFSAERPKGSFSTLEIQRTEQGDSAMYLCASSLAGTGDYEQYFGPGTRLTVT.

The V gene is TRBV5-1, the J gene TRBJ2-5; 7 bases are shared with TRBD2. The J call may be in error: the DNA end matches TRBJ2-7 better. The germline V gene encodes CDR1 SGHRS and CDR2 YFSETQ. The CDR3 consists of 15 residues. The CDR3 reads CASSLRFIGEGEQYF. Written as DNA, the CDR3 is TGCGCCAGCAGCTTGCGGTTCATCGGGGAGGGCGAGCAGTACTTC.

The CDR3 reads CASSSGYLQPQHF. The CDR3 DNA reads as TGTGCCAGCAGTTCAGGGTATCTTCAGCCCCAGCATTTT. The gene calls are TRBV6-5 and TRBJ1-5, with D possibly matching TRBD1 (5 bases). The V and J ends lost 4 bases and 6 bases respectively, with 10 bases between them. The CDR3 covers 13 residues. The V gene's germline CDR1 is MNHEY and CDR2 SVGAGI.

As to this clonotype: Just one base apart from a much larger clone, this may be a read error. The chain employs TRBV7-9 and TRBJ2-1, with no clear D. Trimming stripped 4 bases from V and 13 bases from J, with 14 bases between. The CDR3 covers 12 residues. Looked up from germline, CDR1 is SEHNR and CDR2 is FQNEAQ (reference sequence). The CDR3 is CASSSPAETQFF. The DNA of the CDR3 is TGTGCCAGCAGCTCCCCTGCGGAGACCCAGTTCTTC.

The J gene is TRBJ1-2, the V gene TRBV3-1; D remains ambiguous. With 3 bases removed from V and 4 bases from J, the gap between germline ends came to 21 bases. CDR3 length: 17 amino acids. The germline V gene encodes CDR1 LGHDT and CDR2 YNNKEL (reference sequence). The CDR3, as DNA: TGTGCCAGCAGCCAGGCTGACAAGGCGAGAGATCCCTATGGCTACACCTTC. This translates into CASSQADKARDPYGYTF.

The chain links TRBV30 to TRBJ1-4; 9 nucleotides match TRBD1. Germline trimming cut 1 base from V and 6 bases from J; bases unmatched to any gene: 3. The CDR3 loop spans 14 amino acids. CDR1 is GTSNPN and CDR2 is SVGIG in the germline V gene (reference sequence). DNA for the CDR3: TGTGCCTGGAGTGCGGGACAGGGTCATGAAAAACTGTTTTTT. Encoded protein: CAWSAGQGHEKLFF.

The chain combines TRBV7-8 with TRBJ2-3; no clear D gene. CDR1 SGHVS and CDR2 FQNEAQ come from the germline V gene. This CDR3 is built from 18 residues. The V end was cut by 0 bases, the J end by 2 bases, with 18 bases between. This CDR3 reads CASSLALAGRVNTDTQYF. CDR3 DNA: TGTGCCAGCAGCTTAGCTCTTGCCGGCAGAGTAAACACAGATACGCAGTATTTT.

The genes are TRBV20-1 and TRBJ2-2, with 8 nucleotides matching TRBD2. Germline CDR1 and CDR2: DFQATT and SNEGSKA (reference sequence). V lost 3 bases, J lost 0 bases, and 3 bases stayed unmatched. The CDR3 covers 15 residues. CDR3 bases: TGCAGTGCTAGCCGGGGGGGGCCGAACACCGGGGAGCTGTTTTTT. Its protein product is CSASRGGPNTGELFF.

V usage is TRBV2 and J usage is TRBJ1-2; no definite D call. Between the trimmed V and J ends, which lost 8 bases and 8 bases, there was a span of 15 bases. In germline, CDR1 is SNHLY, CDR2 FYNNEI. The CDR3 length is 12 residues. Here the CDR3 reads CASDEEPRGYTF. As DNA, the CDR3 is TGTGCCAGCGACGAGGAGCCTCGGGGCTACACCTTC.

This clonotype was picked up a small number of times. The chain employs TRBV10-1 and TRBJ2-1; the D gene is possibly TRBD2 (5 bases). There are 15 residues in the CDR3. Trimming removed 8 bases at V and 5 bases at J, with 19 bases between. The germline gives CDR1 WNHNN, CDR2 SYGVQD (reference sequence). CDR3 bases: TGCGCCAGCTGCGAGAGAGACCGGAGGAACAATGAGCAGTTCTTC. It codes for CASCERDRRNNEQFF.

The gene calls are TRBV7-9 and TRBJ2-7, with D perhaps given as TRBD1 or TRBD2 (5 bases each). This CDR3 is 15 amino acids long. In germline, CDR1 is SEHNR, CDR2 FQNEAQ (reference sequence). The CDR3 here is CVIRKSGTLSYEQYF. Here the CDR3 DNA reads TGTGTCATTAGAAAATCCGGGACCTTATCCTACGAGCAGTACTTC. Together with reference TRBV7-9 and TRBJ2-7, the CDR3 gives the full variable domain: DTGVSQNPRHKITKRGQNVTFRCDPISEHNRLYWYRQTLGQGPEFLTYFQNEAQLEKSRLLSDRFSAERPKGSFSTLEIQRTEQGDSAMYLCVIRKSGTLSYEQYFGPGTRLTVT.

This clonotype was counted between two and nine times. The chain is built from TRBV4-1 and TRBJ2-1; D is uncertain. The V end lost 0 bases, the J end lost 12 bases, and 6 bases lay between the germline ends. The CDR3 extends over 11 amino acids. Germline CDR1 reads MGHRA; CDR2 reads YSYEKL. In DNA, the CDR3 is TGCGCCAGCAGCCAAGATCTCGCGCAGTTCTTC. Its translation: CASSQDLAQFF.

J is TRBJ1-1 and V is TRBV6-6; the match to TRBD1 covers 7 bases. The CDR3 is 14 residues long. Germline assignment: CDR1 MNHNY and CDR2 SVGAGI (reference sequence). Losses at the gene ends were 2 bases for V and 9 bases for J; bases not matched to a gene: 9. In nucleotides, the CDR3 is TGTGCCAGCAGTTACAGGACCGGGACAGACAAAGCTTTCTTT. Its translation: CASSYRTGTDKAFF.

V gene TRBV4-3 combines with J gene TRBJ1-6; 9 bases are a match to TRBD1. CDR1 and CDR2 (germline): LGHNA, YSLEER. The V gene end was trimmed by 3 bases and the J gene end by 0 bases; junction bases not matched to a gene: 18. The CDR3 is 22 residues long. The CDR3, as DNA: TGCGCCAGCAGCCAGGCCGACCGGGACAGGGCGCATGGTGGCTCCTATAATTCACCCCTCCACTTT. This codes for CASSQADRDRAHGGSYNSPLHF.

Points on this clonotype: One base away lies a much larger clone, so this may be a sequencing read error. The chain has TRBV12-3 or TRBV12-4 and TRBJ1-1; no clear D gene. Trimming cost V 6 bases and J 5 bases, with 13 bases left between them. The CDR3 is made up of 13 amino acids. CDR3 loop: CASRPAMGTEAFF. The CDR3, as DNA: TGTGCCAGCAGACCCGCGATGGGGACTGAAGCTTTCTTT.

The rearrangement joins TRBV29-1 to TRBJ1-2; D possibly corresponds to TRBD1 (6 bases). The CDR3 has 14 residues. Germline CDR1 SQVTM, CDR2 ANQGSEA. Trimming removed 3 bases at V and 8 bases at J, with 19 bases between. CDR3: CSVELSGDPWGYTF. CDR3 in DNA: TGCAGCGTTGAGTTGTCAGGGGACCCGTGGGGCTACACCTTC.

The chain employs TRBV7-8 and TRBJ2-2; D ambiguous. The CDR3 runs to 17 residues. Germline-derived CDR1 and CDR2 are SGHVS and FQNEAQ. Trimming shortened V by 1 base and J by 0 bases, and 12 bases separated the two germline ends. The CDR3 bases are TGTGCCAGCAGCTTAGGACGTAATAGGGCGAACACCGGGGAGCTGTTTTTT. Protein: CASSLGRNRANTGELFF.